This section outlines one T cell receptor (beta chain) sequence together with its context. Its target is not known. The data stem from a study of post-analysis software for immune sequencing data. General study findings and limits: In multiple sclerosis, normalized Chao1 diversity was significantly below that of controls. By F measure, strong co-clustering occurred among samples prepared in the same batch. Five or six TRBV segments, TRBV5-6, TRBV5-1 and TRBV20-1 among them, were found more frequent in patients than controls.

CDR3 size: 17 residues. The germline CDR1 and CDR2 sequences are SGHAT and FQNNGV. With V trimmed by 6 bases and J by 13 bases, 19 bases remained unmatched. Libraries were made from TCR beta cDNA, and they carried unique molecular identifiers. MiXCR, applied by TCRdb to the PCR reads, yields one record per CDR3 protein. The sample has about 430,000 distinct CDR3 sequences, 30% to 45% seen once. Sequenced input: blood. The TCR comes from a girl aged 2 to 10 with multiple sclerosis. The genes are TRBV11-2 and TRBJ2-4; 12 bases map to TRBD1. The CDR3 coding sequence is TGTGCCAGCAGTCACGAAACCGGGACAGGGGGCTATCGAGAGCAGTACTTC. It is translated as CASSHETGTGGYREQYF.